Sequencing of this T cell receptor beta chain was carried out in a study of Tregs in tolerant kidney transplant recipients. V lost 3 bases, J lost 6 bases, and 8 bases stayed unmatched. Germline CDR1 LNHDA, CDR2 SQIVND (reference sequence). There are 16 residues in the CDR3. Sequenced by immunoSEQ multiplex PCR; TCRdb stores in-frame clones only, minus some. This table has just under 65,000 clones, 95% to 98% appearing once. This TCR derives from a human donor who received a combined kidney and bone marrow transplant. This rearrangement joins TRBV19 to TRBJ1-5, with 10 positions matching TRBD1. The sample consisted of Tregs from blood, taken before the transplant. DNA of the CDR3: TGTGCCAGTAGTATGTCATTCGGGACAGGGGTTCAGCCCCAGCATTTT. Its protein is CASSMSFGTGVQPQHF.